This is a list of T cell receptor beta chains from one sample in a study of CXCR3-negative and CXCR3-positive naive CD8 T cells. TCRdb re-called the 5' RACE reads and catalogs CDR3 proteins one per entry, DNA excluded. The repertoire table contains some 130,000 distinct CDR3 sequences. The sequenced material came from naive CXCR3- CD8+ T cells from blood. All receptors come from a human donor in good health. Some clones in this sample may be carry-over from other donors' samples. CDR3s include the opening cysteine and the closing phenylalanine or tryptophan.

CDR3aa	v_gene	j_gene
CASSLNYVPYEQYF	TRBV5-1	TRBJ2-7
CASSLSWNTEAFF	TRBV7-2	TRBJ1-1
CASSQRTGNTEAFF	TRBV4-1	TRBJ1-1
CASSWGQSYEQYF	TRBV6-5	TRBJ2-7
CASSDSWGGRNEQFF	TRBV6-4	TRBJ2-1
CASSQEVTGPTMNTEAFF	TRBV4-1	TRBJ1-1
CSVVGQSGELFF	TRBV29-1	TRBJ2-2
CASSFNPGTGGGYTF	TRBV7-8	TRBJ1-2
CASSPVSGEQYF	TRBV4-1	TRBJ2-7
CASSEAEGGGYTF	TRBV21-1	TRBJ1-2
CASRPTGGSWYGYTF	TRBV14	TRBJ1-2
CASSWNTGELFF	TRBV6-6	TRBJ2-2
CASSQDTRSSGNTIYF	TRBV14	TRBJ1-3
CASSLLAGEETQYF	TRBV7-6	TRBJ2-5
CASSLGVMAGQETQYF	TRBV7-3	TRBJ2-5
CATSRDWSGQSGNTIYF	TRBV15	TRBJ1-3
CASSLDPEETQYF	TRBV7-9	TRBJ2-5
CASSMGALYEQYF	TRBV19	TRBJ2-7
CASSSSGATEAFF	TRBV12-3/TRBV12-4	TRBJ1-1
CSARTSGSNSYEQYF	TRBV20-1	TRBJ2-7
CSVEDLQGASYEQYF	TRBV29-1	TRBJ2-7
CASSQGASSNQPQHF	TRBV4-1	TRBJ1-5
CAIGDRGDSRTDTQYF	TRBV10-3	TRBJ2-3
CASSVTGFLTLFAEQFF	TRBV9	TRBJ2-1
CASSVEPGSNSPLHF	TRBV9	TRBJ1-6
CASSLSGFSGDTQYF	TRBV5-5	TRBJ2-3
CATSRDGNQPQHF	TRBV15	TRBJ1-5
CSVEPGRGTVQETQYF	TRBV29-1	TRBJ2-5
CASSDYNEQYF	TRBV11-2	TRBJ2-1
CASSSRGTVSTEAFF	TRBV28	TRBJ1-1
CASSERWSLNTEAFF	TRBV27	TRBJ1-1
CAISAGTGSGYTF	TRBV10-3	TRBJ1-2
CASSFEGDGTDTQYF	TRBV5-5	TRBJ2-3
CATSRARSSYNSPLHF	TRBV15	TRBJ1-6
CAISESEYTGELFF	TRBV10-3	TRBJ2-2
CASSGKREYIQYF	TRBV7-9	TRBJ2-4
CASSLWATGQETQYF	TRBV5-1	TRBJ2-5
CASSQESSGGYEQYF	TRBV4-3	TRBJ2-7
CASSLAASGAYEQYF	TRBV7-9	TRBJ2-7
CSALAANTGELFF	TRBV29-1	TRBJ2-2
CASSSPPGSLGTRYRNEQFF	TRBV28	TRBJ2-1
CASSQDLTSGDYEQYF	TRBV4-3	TRBJ2-7
CASSQESRGGETQYF	TRBV4-3	TRBJ2-5
CASSIEREGFRDEQFF	TRBV9	TRBJ2-1
CASSVTGSTNEKLFF	TRBV9	TRBJ1-4
CASSTWTGQEAFF	TRBV27	TRBJ1-1
CASSQGTLGEQFF	TRBV4-3	TRBJ2-1
CSAQLAGFEQYF	TRBV20-1	TRBJ2-7
CASSLMPHPRIADTQYF	TRBV7-6	TRBJ2-3
CASSPPNLNTEAFF	TRBV12-3/TRBV12-4	TRBJ1-1
CASSPGLEGGELFF	TRBV27	TRBJ2-2
CSARDLGTGSYEQYF	TRBV20-1	TRBJ2-7
CASGGEETDTQYF	TRBV7-9	TRBJ2-3
CASSVHDRTGEGYQPQHF	TRBV9	TRBJ1-5
CSARGPASYEQYF	TRBV20-1	TRBJ2-7